This T cell receptor beta chain was documented in a study of CD4 T cells in relation to SARS-CoV-2 and coronaviruses. Study information: PBMCs were cultured with antigen for roughly 11 days before TCR beta sequencing.

Unexposed donor CD4+ T cells date from about 2010-2018, before the COVID-19 pandemic. CD4+ T cells were isolated from the cells after nine to eleven days of culture. Cells permitting, SARS-CoV-2 S/N and four cold-coronavirus spikes were tested on unexposed-donor CD4+ T cells. The protocol was immunoSEQ multiplex PCR, while the TCRdb copy is restricted to in-frame clones and leaves out a portion. Here the sample spans roughly 20,000 clones, about 73% being singletons. This clone was observed once. The antigen is undetermined. General study points: No donor gave both pre-pandemic and post-infection samples. Monoreactive clones expanded significantly more to SARS-CoV-2 than crossreactive clones did.

V lost 4 bases and J lost 1, with 13 bases in between. The CDR3 has 15 amino acids. Germline V gene data show CDR1 as LGHDT and CDR2 as YNNKEL (reference sequence). This TCR derives from a human donor in good health. This sequence joins TRBV3-1 (or the pseudogene TRBV3-2) and TRBJ1-1; D gene uncertain. Sequences were obtained from CD4+ T cells from PBMCs, cultured in vitro. The CDR3 DNA is TGTGCCAGCAGCCCCCCCGACCAAGGGAACACTGAAGCTTTCTTT. This sequence encodes CASSPPDQGNTEAFF.